Below are 26 T cell receptor beta chains sequenced from a single sample in a study of breast tumors, draining lymph nodes, adjacent tissues. Samples came from axillary lymph nodes draining the breast cancer. TCRdb re-called the multiplex PCR reads with MiXCR, one entry per CDR3 protein. The sample carries some 110,000 distinct CDR3 sequences, 30% recorded once. The specimen sequenced was axillary lymph node tissue. Receptors were obtained from a female donor with breast cancer. Some clones in this sample may be carry-over from other donors' samples.

For this clonotype: A read error may explain this, as a much larger clone is one base away. V and J are TRBV6-2 or TRBV6-3 and TRBJ1-4; D is unresolved. The CDR3 is 13 residues long. Germline CDR1 MNHEY, CDR2 SVGEGT. V was cut by 5 bases and J by 7 bases, with 11 bases left in between. Here the CDR3 DNA reads TGTGCCAGCAGTCCCCGGCCCGGTGAAAAACTGTTTTTT. This translates into CASSPRPGEKLFF.

In this sample, this clonotype turned up many times. The chain employs TRBV12-3 or TRBV12-4 and TRBJ2-7; tentative D call: TRBD1 (6 bases). The CDR3 length is 14 residues. Trimming took 5 bases from V and 0 from J, leaving 11 bases between them. This CDR3 is CASSRQVSSYEQYF. The DNA of the CDR3 is TGTGCCAGCAGTCGACAGGTGAGCTCCTACGAGCAGTACTTC.

This clonotype showed up many times. V is TRBV2 and J is TRBJ2-6; possibly TRBD1 for D (5 bases). This CDR3 comprises 16 residues. V shed 8 bases and J shed 0 bases, with 14 bases lying between them. Germline assignment: CDR1 SNHLY and CDR2 FYNNEI. The CDR3 bases are TGTGCCAGCGGGCTCTACAGGACCTCTGGGGCCAACGTCCTGACTTTC. The encoded protein is CASGLYRTSGANVLTF.

This clonotype was seen only once. A much larger clone is a single base away; this may be a read error. The rearrangement links TRBV6-5 to TRBJ2-1; 14 bases map to TRBD2. Per germline, CDR1 MNHEY and CDR2 SVGAGI. CDR3 length: 15 residues. The DNA for the CDR3 is TGTGCCAGCAGTCCCGGGACTAGCGGGAGAAGTGAGCGGTTCTTC. Protein: CASSPGTSGRSERFF.

In regard to this clonotype: Its ends do not fully match the called genes, so a read error is possible. In DNA, the CDR3 is TGTGCCAGCAGCTTAGAAACAGGCGGGCAAGATACGCAGTATTTT. Encoded protein: CASSLETGGQDTQYF. The chain joins TRBV12-3 or TRBV12-4 to TRBJ2-3; tentatively, D is TRBD1 or TRBD2 (5 bases each). The length of the CDR3 is 15 residues.

The sample holds many counts of this clonotype. The chain recombines TRBV20-1 with TRBJ2-5; possibly TRBD1 for D (6 bases). V was trimmed by 5 bases and J by 2 bases, leaving 12 bases between them. CDR3 length: 13 residues. Looked up from germline, CDR1 is DFQATT and CDR2 is SNEGSKA (reference sequence). CDR3 sequence (DNA): TGCAGTGCTGGGCTCCAGGGGCAAGAGACCCAGTACTTC. Its protein product is CSAGLQGQETQYF.

This clonotype showed up many times. This rearrangement joins TRBV4-3 to TRBJ1-2; D remains ambiguous. This CDR3 comprises 15 residues. Germline values: CDR1 LGHNA, CDR2 YSLEER. The V and J ends lost 1 base and 4 bases respectively, with 13 bases between them. The CDR3 loop is CASSQGAAGTYGYTF. DNA for the CDR3: TGCGCCAGCAGCCAAGGGGCGGCCGGCACCTATGGCTACACCTTC.

The genes are TRBV5-6 and TRBJ2-1; 7 bases are shared with TRBD1. This CDR3 is built from 15 residues. J lost 7 bases, V lost 3 bases, and 10 bases had no gene match. Germline loops: CDR1 SGHDT, CDR2 YYEEEE. The CDR3 DNA sequence: TGTGCCAGCAGCTCCCTCGGGGCCAGGGGGAATGAGCAGTTCTTC. Translated: CASSSLGARGNEQFF.

This clonotype was seen repeatedly, ten times or more. The gene calls are TRBV6-1 and TRBJ2-3; D unresolved. From germline, CDR1 is MNHNS and CDR2 SASEGT. Trimming left V 3 bases short and J 1 base short, with 8 bases between. The CDR3 sequence is 14 residues long. CDR3 nucleotide sequence: TGTGCCAGCAGTGATCTGTGGGGCACAGATACGCAGTATTTT. This gives the protein CASSDLWGTDTQYF.

This clonotype was seen many times. The chain joins TRBV20-1 to TRBJ2-7; no clear D. Germline assignment: CDR1 DFQATT and CDR2 SNEGSKA (reference sequence). Trimming stripped 5 bases from V and 6 bases from J, with 20 bases between. The CDR3 contains 14 residues. CDR3 residues: CSAVQVQIPSEQYF. The DNA of the CDR3 is TGCAGTGCTGTTCAGGTTCAGATACCCTCCGAGCAGTACTTC.

This clonotype has at least ten counts. This CDR3 is CASSLTGRKANYGYTF. The CDR3 bases are TGCGCCAGCAGCTTAACAGGGAGGAAGGCTAACTATGGCTACACCTTC. V usage is TRBV5-1 and J usage is TRBJ1-2; tentatively, D is TRBD1 (6 bases). There are 16 residues in the CDR3. Germline V gene data show CDR1 as SGHRS and CDR2 as YFSETQ. V was pared by 2 bases and J by 0 bases, with 14 bases between.

This clonotype occurred many times. The J gene is TRBJ1-6, the V gene TRBV19; no definite D call. The germline V gene has CDR1 LNHDA and CDR2 SQIVND (reference sequence). The length of the CDR3 is 15 residues. V was clipped by 3 bases and J by 6 bases, with 12 bases between them. CDR3 DNA: TGTGCCAGTAGTATCCAATCTACCTCTAATTCACCCCTCCACTTT. It specifies CASSIQSTSNSPLHF.

The chain links TRBV25-1 to TRBJ1-6, with 7 nucleotides matching TRBD1. The CDR3 runs to 15 residues. Per germline, CDR1 MGHDK and CDR2 SYGVNS. CDR3 protein: CARDQATGRNSPLHF. DNA for the CDR3: TGTGCTAGAGATCAGGCGACAGGGAGGAATTCACCCCTCCACTTT. Based on the CDR3 plus reference TRBV25-1 and TRBJ1-6, the full variable domain is EADIYQTPRYLVIGTGKKITLECSQTMGHDKMYWYQQDPGMELHLIHYSYGVNSTEKGDLSSESTVSRIRTEHFPLTLESARPSHTSQYLCARDQATGRNSPLHFGNGTRLTVT.

This clonotype has at least ten counts. The chain is built from TRBV5-8 and TRBJ2-7; D remains unclear. This CDR3 is 13 amino acids long. Germline-derived CDR1 and CDR2 are SGHTS and YDEGEE. Between the trimmed V and J ends, which lost 1 base and 7 bases, there was a span of 12 bases. Written as DNA, the CDR3 is TGTGCCAGCAGCTTGTTTGGAAGCGAAGAGCAGTACTTC. Translated, it gives CASSLFGSEEQYF.

This clonotype has a count of ten or more. The V and J genes are TRBV11-3 and TRBJ2-3; no definite D call. In germline, CDR1 is SGHNT, CDR2 YENEEA. The CDR3 is made up of 15 amino acids. V lost 4 bases to trimming and J lost 2 bases, with 13 bases between them. CDR3 nucleotides: TGTGCCAGCAGCTCTGGGGTTTTTTCCACAGATACGCAGTATTTT. Translation gives CASSSGVFSTDTQYF.

The gene calls are TRBV2 and TRBJ2-1; 8 bases line up with TRBD1. The germline gives CDR1 SNHLY, CDR2 FYNNEI. V gave up 6 bases and J gave up 5 bases; unmatched junction bases: 9. The CDR3 length is 15 residues. This CDR3 reads CASRGYGTGHNEQFF. CDR3 in DNA: TGTGCCAGCAGAGGATACGGGACAGGCCACAATGAGCAGTTCTTC. The variable domain in full, completed from reference TRBV2 and TRBJ2-1, reads EPEVTQTPSHQVTQMGQEVILRCVPISNHLYFYWYRQILGQKVEFLVSFYNNEISEKSEIFDDQFSVERPDGSNFTLKIRSTKLEDSAMYFCASRGYGTGHNEQFFGPGTRLTVL.

This clonotype was recorded many times. The chain employs TRBV27 and TRBJ1-2, with unresolved D. Germline CDR1 MNHEY, CDR2 SMNVEV (reference sequence). This CDR3 region has 14 residues. V lost 5 bases to trimming and J lost 2 bases, with 12 bases between them. CDR3 nucleotides: TGTGCCAGCAGTCCCCGTGGGTACAACTATGGCTACACCTTC. Its protein is CASSPRGYNYGYTF.

The chain's CDR3 is CAISGELFF. CDR3 DNA sequence: TGTGCCATCAGCGGGGAGCTGTTTTTT. The chain carries TRBV10-3 and TRBJ2-2; D not resolved. This CDR3 region has 9 residues. Germline CDR1 reads ENHRY; CDR2 reads SYGVKD. With 6 bases removed from V and 7 bases from J, the gap between germline ends came to 0 bases.

Many counts were recorded for this clonotype. The V gene is TRBV5-1, the J gene TRBJ2-1; 11 bases agree with TRBD2. The germline gives CDR1 SGHRS, CDR2 YFSETQ. The CDR3 extends over 13 amino acids. V was pared by 4 bases and J by 13 bases, with 7 bases of the junction left unmatched. This CDR3 is CASSVASGRSQFF. The CDR3 nucleotides read TGCGCCAGCAGCGTCGCTAGCGGGAGGTCCCAGTTCTTC.

The chain uses TRBV7-9 and TRBJ2-5; D gene uncertain. In germline, CDR1 is SEHNR, CDR2 FQNEAQ (reference sequence). The CDR3 has 13 residues. V gave up 4 bases and J gave up 2 bases, with 8 bases separating them. CDR3 DNA: TGTGCCAGCAGCTCGACATTTCAAGAGACCCAGTACTTC. It encodes CASSSTFQETQYF.

This clonotype was seen only a few times. The chain combines TRBV6-1 with TRBJ2-3, with TRBD2 as a possible D gene (5 bases). Trimming took 5 bases from V and 0 from J, leaving 12 bases between them. This CDR3 is built from 15 residues. The germline V gene encodes CDR1 MNHNS and CDR2 SASEGT. The DNA of the CDR3 is TGTGCCAGCAGTCATCGAGGGCCGAGCACAGATACGCAGTATTTT. It codes for CASSHRGPSTDTQYF.

This clonotype was seen once. The chain links TRBV7-9 to TRBJ1-3, with a weak D call TRBD1 (5 bases). V was cut by 5 bases and J by 0 bases, with 14 bases left in between. This CDR3 is built from 16 residues. Per the germline V gene, CDR1 is SEHNR and CDR2 is FQNEAQ (reference sequence). The CDR3 sequence is CASSTYRGNSGNTIYF. CDR3 nucleotides: TGTGCCAGCAGCACCTACCGGGGGAACTCTGGAAACACCATATATTTT.

The chain couples TRBV29-1 to TRBJ1-2; D uncertain. Germline CDR1 reads SQVTM; CDR2 reads ANQGSEA. This CDR3 region has 9 residues. V lost 4 bases and J lost 8, with 5 bases in between. CDR3 coding DNA: TGCAGCGTTGGTTGGGGCTACACCTTC. Protein: CSVGWGYTF.

This clonotype was found many times. The gene calls are TRBV18 and TRBJ2-2; D is uncertain. This CDR3 has 14 amino acids. V lost 4 bases, J lost 4 bases, and 10 bases lay in between. The germline V gene encodes CDR1 KGHSH and CDR2 LQKENI. The CDR3 DNA reads as TGTGCCAGCTCACTGAACCCGGGCACCGGGGAGCTGTTTTTT. Translating gives CASSLNPGTGELFF.

Comments on this clonotype: The junction and the germline gene differ at one end; a read error may be behind it. The chain is built from TRBV5-1 and TRBJ2-2; D ambiguous. This CDR3 comprises 14 residues. Germline CDR1 SGHRS, CDR2 YFSETQ. The CDR3, as DNA: TGCGCCAGCAGCTTGGACTCGAACACCGGCGAGCTGTTTTTT. It is translated as CASSLDSNTGELFF. Full variable domain (outside the CDR3, taken from reference TRBV5-1 and TRBJ2-2): KAGVTQTPRYLIKTRGQQVTLSCSPISGHRSVSWYQQTPGQGLQFLFEYFSETQRNKGNFPGRFSGRQFSNSRSEMNVSTLELGDSALYLCASSLDSNTGELFFGEGSRLTVL.

Turning to this clonotype: One end of the junction does not line up with germline, which may come from a read error. The chain carries TRBV20-1 and TRBJ1-1, with D possibly TRBD1 on 6 matching bases. CDR3 size: 18 residues. CDR1 is DFQATT and CDR2 is SNEGSKA in the germline V gene (reference sequence). The CDR3 nucleotides read TGCAGTGCCAGAGGCGGGGGCAGGCATAAAAGTTTGAACACTGAAGCTTTCTTT. It specifies CSARGGGRHKSLNTEAFF.